This TCR beta chain was identified during a study of blood T cells in healthy people across ages. Then a second PCR, running about 6 to 12 cycles, was carried out with a sample-barcoded 5' primer and a J-beta primer mix. Every sample produced at least 2.5 million CDR3-containing paired-end reads. TCRdb itself ran the 5' RACE reads through MiXCR, one entry per CDR3 protein. This sample yields around 2 million distinct CDR3 sequences, of which about 39% are seen a single time; 20% to 25% belongs to the top ten. Trimming left V 8 bases short and J 2 bases short, with 6 bases between. Germline assignment: CDR1 SEHNR and CDR2 FQNEAQ (reference sequence). The CDR3 is 11 amino acids.

This receptor was identified in a human donor in good health. What was sequenced was blood. The V gene is TRBV7-9, the J gene TRBJ1-2; D not resolved. CDR3 amino acids: CASRRNYGYTF. The CDR3 DNA reads as TGTGCCAGCCGAAGAAACTATGGCTACACCTTC.